Listed here are 20 T cell receptor beta chains from one sample, sequenced in a study of shared clonotypes between healthy human individuals. TCRdb's copy holds only in-frame clones and misses some; the assay was immunoSEQ multiplex PCR. The sample consists of roughly 2 million clones, about 95% of them appearing once. Terminally differentiated effector memory CD45RA+ cells were excluded by CCR7 positive selection of CD45RO-negative cells. The sequenced material came from naive CD8+ T cells sorted from blood. Source of these receptors: a young man in good health.

The V call is TRBV30, the J call TRBJ1-1; 8 positions match TRBD1. Germline V gene lookup returns CDR1 GTSNPN and CDR2 SVGIG (reference sequence). The CDR3 loop spans 14 amino acids. With V trimmed by 4 bases and J by 3 bases, 7 bases remained unmatched. CDR3 region: CAWKRRGLDTEAFF. For the CDR3, the DNA is TGTGCCTGGAAGCGCAGGGGGCTGGACACTGAAGCTTTCTTT.

The chain joins TRBV6-1 to TRBJ2-7; D gene ambiguous. The CDR3 is made up of 14 amino acids. Trimming took 4 bases from V and 1 from J, leaving 11 bases between them. Looked up from germline, CDR1 is MNHNS and CDR2 is SASEGT. DNA for the CDR3: TGTGCCAGCAGTGGTCGCGAACTTTCCTACGAGCAGTACTTC. Translation gives CASSGRELSYEQYF.

Remarks on this clone: In the same sample, other DNA sequences code for this CDR3. The J gene is TRBJ1-5, the V gene TRBV28; 7 nucleotides align to TRBD1. Unmatched junction bases numbered 0, after V lost 2 bases and J lost 5 bases. Germline V gene sequence: CDR1 MDHEN, CDR2 SYDVKM. The CDR3 consists of 13 residues. The CDR3 nucleotides read TGTGCCAGCAGTTTAGGGACAGATCAGCCCCAGCATTTT. Encoded protein: CASSLGTDQPQHF.

The chain's CDR3 is CASSRTGLAYEQYF. CDR3 bases: TGTGCCAGCAGCAGGACAGGGTTGGCCTACGAGCAGTACTTC. The chain joins TRBV6-5 to TRBJ2-7; 8 bases map to TRBD1. The V gene's germline CDR1 is MNHEY and CDR2 SVGAGI. V lost 6 bases and J lost 2; bases outside the gene matches: 6. The CDR3 has 14 residues.

V gene TRBV6-5 combines with J gene TRBJ2-2; the D is unclear. Germline V lookup: CDR1 MNHEY, CDR2 SVGAGI. V lost 6 bases and J 6 bases, leaving 11 bases between the germline ends. The CDR3 loop spans 13 amino acids. The CDR3 DNA reads TGTGCCAGCAGCTTCATGAGCGCCGGGGAGCTGTTTTTT. Translation gives CASSFMSAGELFF.

The CDR3 loop reads CASSLITGRNTGELFF. In nucleotides, the CDR3 is TGTGCCAGCAGCTTAATCACCGGGAGGAACACCGGGGAGCTGTTTTTT. The genes are TRBV14 and TRBJ2-2, with D tentatively TRBD2 (6 bases). Germline CDR1 is SGHDN and CDR2 is FVKESK. Trimming pared 5 bases from V and 1 base from J, leaving 14 bases between. The CDR3 is made up of 16 amino acids.

The gene calls are TRBV6-5 and TRBJ2-5; D uncertain. Germline V CDR1 and CDR2: MNHEY, SVGAGI. The CDR3 is 13 residues long. The V and J ends lost 5 bases and 0 bases respectively, with 7 bases between them. CDR3 loop: CASSLSNQETQYF. CDR3 bases: TGTGCCAGCAGTCTCAGCAACCAAGAGACCCAGTACTTC.

Of note for this clone: This CDR3 is also generated by other DNA sequences in the sample. The chain links TRBV9 to TRBJ1-3, with D tentatively TRBD1 (5 bases). The CDR3 loop spans 15 amino acids. Germline V CDR1 and CDR2: SGDLS, YYNGEE. The germline V and J ends were trimmed by 0 bases and 1 base, with 8 bases remaining between them. In DNA form, the CDR3 reads TGTGCCAGCAGCGTAGGGGGGTCTTCTGGAAACACCATATATTTT. As protein: CASSVGGSSGNTIYF.

This chain uses TRBV5-4 with TRBJ2-7, with 7 bases that match TRBD1. V was clipped by 3 bases and J by 3 bases; unmatched bases: 3. The germline gives CDR1 SGHNT, CDR2 YYREEE (reference sequence). This CDR3 spans 13 amino acids. The chain's CDR3 is CASSSPGGYEQYF. The CDR3 DNA reads as TGTGCCAGCAGCTCCCCAGGGGGCTACGAGCAGTACTTC.

The rearrangement links TRBV29-1 to TRBJ2-1, with 10 bases aligning to TRBD2. The CDR3 has 16 amino acids. Germline CDR1 SQVTM, CDR2 ANQGSEA. The V segment lost 6 bases and the J segment 4 bases; nucleotides outside the gene matches: 12. The CDR3 is CSVETGSSGRYNEQFF. Here the CDR3 DNA reads TGCAGCGTCGAAACGGGGAGTAGCGGGAGGTACAATGAGCAGTTCTTC.

The chain has TRBV4-3 and TRBJ1-2, with D perhaps matching TRBD1 (6 bases). The CDR3 is 14 residues long. V was clipped by 3 bases and J by 3 bases, with 11 bases between them. CDR1 and CDR2 (germline): LGHNA, YSLEER. The CDR3: CASSHAEGDYGYTF. The CDR3, as DNA: TGCGCCAGCAGCCACGCCGAGGGGGACTATGGCTACACCTTC.

J is TRBJ2-7 and V is TRBV11-2; 7 bases fit TRBD1. The CDR3 is made up of 14 amino acids. Germline V gene sequence: CDR1 SGHAT, CDR2 FQNNGV. V was pared by 1 base and J by 1 base, with 1 base of the junction left unmatched. The CDR3 sequence: CASSLVDRSYEQYF. The CDR3 DNA follows: TGTGCCAGCAGCTTAGTGGACAGGTCCTACGAGCAGTACTTC.

The chain carries TRBV27 and TRBJ2-5; TRBD1 is a possible D gene (6 bases). The CDR3 spans 15 residues. Trimming took 2 bases from V and 0 from J, leaving 10 bases between them. Germline loops: CDR1 MNHEY, CDR2 SMNVEV (reference sequence). CDR3 in DNA: TGTGCCAGCAGTTTAAGTGGGGACAACCAAGAGACCCAGTACTTC. Translation: CASSLSGDNQETQYF.

The chain has TRBV6-1 and TRBJ2-5; D tentatively fits TRBD1 or TRBD2 (5 bases each). The CDR3 runs to 14 residues. CDR1 is MNHNS, CDR2 SASEGT, per germline. V was trimmed by 7 bases and J by 1 base, leaving 13 bases between them. CDR3: CASMRGRFQETQYF. The DNA of the CDR3 is TGTGCCAGCATGAGGGGACGGTTCCAAGAGACCCAGTACTTC.

CDR3 loop: CASSSSPGGLQNEQFF. The CDR3 nucleotides read TGTGCCAGCAGCTCAAGTCCAGGGGGGCTTCAGAATGAGCAGTTCTTC. This rearrangement joins TRBV5-6 to TRBJ2-1; a possible D gene is TRBD1 (7 bases). Germline assignment: CDR1 SGHDT and CDR2 YYEEEE. The CDR3 length is 16 residues. The germline V and J ends were trimmed by 3 bases and 7 bases, with 20 bases remaining between them.

The rearrangement uses TRBV6-1 and TRBJ1-1; D might be TRBD1 (5 bases). The CDR3 has 16 amino acids. The V gene lost 6 bases and the J gene lost 3 bases, with 20 bases spanning the gap. Germline CDR1 is MNHNS and CDR2 is SASEGT. The CDR3 DNA reads TGTGCCAGCAGAGAACTGGACGGGGGGTGGGACACTGAAGCTTTCTTT. As protein: CASRELDGGWDTEAFF.

This clone has just a few counts. The V call is TRBV4-1, the J call TRBJ1-6; tentative D call: TRBD1 (5 bases). CDR1 is MGHRA and CDR2 is YSYEKL in the germline V gene. The CDR3 contains 12 residues. V gave up 3 bases and J gave up 11 bases, with 8 bases separating them. As DNA, the CDR3 is TGCGCCAGCAGCCAGGGGCAGACACCCCTCCACTTT. The encoded protein is CASSQGQTPLHF.

For the CDR3, the DNA is TGCGCCAGCAGCCAAGTACCGGCGGGAGTGGGCGAGCAGTACTTC. Residues: CASSQVPAGVGEQYF. J is TRBJ2-7 and V is TRBV4-1; TRBD2 aligns across 7 bases. This CDR3 is 15 amino acids long. J gave up 6 bases and V 1 base, and 9 bases lay outside the gene matches. Germline V gene data show CDR1 as MGHRA and CDR2 as YSYEKL.

The V gene is TRBV27, the J gene TRBJ2-7; TRBD2 might be the D (5 bases). Germline CDR1 and CDR2: MNHEY and SMNVEV (reference sequence). The length of the CDR3 is 14 residues. V lost 3 bases and J 6 bases, leaving 15 bases between the germline ends. This chain's CDR3 is CASSFRDFSREQYF. CDR3 DNA: TGTGCCAGCAGTTTTCGGGATTTTTCTCGCGAGCAGTACTTC.

The chain joins TRBV30 to TRBJ2-3; TRBD2 agrees at 10 bases. The V segment lost 4 bases and the J segment 0 bases; nucleotides outside the gene matches: 4. Germline V gene data show CDR1 as GTSNPN and CDR2 as SVGIG (reference sequence). The CDR3 covers 15 residues. Here the CDR3 reads CAWTSGSGSTDTQYF. The CDR3 DNA sequence: TGTGCCTGGACTAGCGGGAGCGGTAGCACAGATACGCAGTATTTT.